A single sample gave rise to the 8 T cell receptor beta chains below, sequenced in a study of blood T cells in healthy people across ages. The second PCR ran roughly 6 to 11 cycles with a sample-barcoded 5' primer and J-beta primers. MiXCR was run by TCRdb on the 5' RACE reads, yielding one entry per CDR3 protein. The table has about 620,000 distinct CDR3 sequences, 52% seen once. The sequenced material came from blood. The origin of the receptors is an elderly woman in good health.

The rearrangement uses TRBV20-1 and TRBJ1-5, with TRBD1 identical over 9 bases. Germline assignment: CDR1 DFQATT and CDR2 SNEGSKA (reference sequence). There are 14 residues in the CDR3. J was trimmed by 5 bases and V by 3 bases; bases with no gene match: 5. As DNA, the CDR3 is TGCAGTGCTAGTCCCGGACAGGGGTATCAGCCCCAGCATTTT. It translates to CSASPGQGYQPQHF.

The chain combines TRBV4-2 with TRBJ1-4, with D unclear. The CDR3 extends over 15 amino acids. Trimming removed 8 bases from V and 0 bases from J, with 13 bases in between. Germline lookup yields CDR1 LGHNA and CDR2 YNFKEQ. The CDR3 reads CASRGLESTNEKLFF. For the CDR3, the DNA is TGTGCCAGCCGTGGCCTCGAGTCAACTAATGAAAAACTGTTTTTT.

J is TRBJ2-4 and V is TRBV24-1, with TRBD1 as a possible D gene (5 bases). Germline V gene data show CDR1 as KGHDR and CDR2 as SFDVKD. Trimming took off 3 bases at V and 13 bases at J, with 15 bases between the two ends. The CDR3 totals 13 residues. CDR3 in amino acids: CATSDPGQKEQYF. CDR3 coding DNA: TGTGCCACCAGTGATCCCGGACAAAAGGAGCAGTACTTC.

At least ten counts were recorded for this clonotype. The chain combines TRBV5-1 with TRBJ2-1; 8 nucleotides align to TRBD2. There are 18 residues in the CDR3. The germline V gene has CDR1 SGHRS and CDR2 YFSETQ. The trim removed 1 base at V and 5 bases at J, leaving 14 bases unmatched. The CDR3 sequence is CASSLPRGGGTPNNEQFF. CDR3 coding DNA: TGCGCCAGCAGCTTGCCCAGGGGCGGGGGGACGCCAAACAATGAGCAGTTCTTC.

This clonotype appeared many times. The chain recombines TRBV27 with TRBJ2-7, with 11 bases matching TRBD2. There are 19 residues in the CDR3. Germline CDR1 is MNHEY and CDR2 is SMNVEV (reference sequence). J gave up 1 base and V 5 bases, and 16 bases lay outside the gene matches. DNA for the CDR3: TGTGCCAGCAGTCCCCAGACTAGCGGGGTCATTATAGGTTCCTACGAGCAGTACTTC. It specifies CASSPQTSGVIIGSYEQYF.

As for this clonotype: A much larger clone differs from this one at a single base, so this may be a read error. The J gene is TRBJ2-7, the V gene TRBV20-1; 8 bases agree with TRBD1. The DNA end is more similar to TRBJ2-5, so the J call may be wrong. The CDR3 length is 12 residues. Germline lookup yields CDR1 DFQATT and CDR2 SNEGSKA (reference sequence). This CDR3 reads CSGNRGEETQYF. The CDR3 coding sequence is TGCAGTGGCAACAGGGGGGAGGAGACCCAGTACTTC.

At least ten counts were recorded for this clonotype. The chain joins TRBV6-5 to TRBJ2-4; 7 bases align to TRBD1. The CDR3 is 14 residues long. In germline, CDR1 is MNHEY, CDR2 SVGAGI. J gave up 3 bases and V 4 bases, and 3 bases lay outside the gene matches. CDR3 sequence (DNA): TGTGCCAGCAGTTCGTCAGGGGGCAAAAACATTCAGTACTTC. Protein: CASSSSGGKNIQYF.

CDR3 coding DNA: TGCGCCAGCAGCTTAGGGGACAGGGTCCACAATGAGCAGTTCTTC. Translation: CASSLGDRVHNEQFF. The chain recombines TRBV5-1 with TRBJ2-1; 9 nucleotides match TRBD1. The CDR3 runs to 15 residues. Trimming took 2 bases from V and 5 from J; bases not matched to a gene: 5. Germline V CDR1 and CDR2: SGHRS, YFSETQ.